This T cell receptor beta chain was sequenced for a study of T cell responses to AZD1222 COVID-19 vaccine. Study findings and constraints: Only a handful of AZD1222 recipients, several in all, had baseline seropositivity. Clonal diversity may have been underestimated in mostly white British donors.

The CDR3 spans 11 residues. Germline V CDR1 and CDR2: MNHEY, SVGAGI. V was clipped by 6 bases and J by 16 bases; unmatched bases: 9. This table comes from immunoSEQ multiplex PCR, and its TCRdb copy is limited to in-frame clones, with some not included. The repertoire holds 50,000 or so clones, with around nine tenths as singletons. This clone showed up just once. The antigen is unknown. The receptor comes from an adult who received the AZD1222 COVID-19 vaccine. The sample consisted of peripheral blood, taken 28 days after the second AZD1222 dose. The V and J genes are TRBV6-5 and TRBJ2-1, with 7 nucleotides matching TRBD1. Here the CDR3 reads CASRTGPHTFF. In DNA form, the CDR3 reads TGTGCCAGCAGGACAGGGCCTCATACTTTCTTC.